The 18 T cell receptor beta chains in this list originate from one sample, sequenced in a study of blood T cell repertoires in COVID-19. The table came from immunoSEQ multiplex PCR; TCRdb's copy has only in-frame clones and leaves some out. In the table there are 120,000 or so clones, more than 75% of which are singletons. Sequencing was performed on peripheral blood. The receptors come from a man in his 60s with COVID-19, enrolled during active disease.

V and J are TRBV12-3 or TRBV12-4 and TRBJ2-1; D remains unclear. The CDR3 has 11 residues. Trimming left V 6 bases short and J 5 bases short, with 5 bases between. CDR3 DNA: TGTGCCAGCAGACTAAACAATGAGCAGTTCTTC. Its protein product is CASRLNNEQFF.

The V gene is TRBV6-6, the J gene TRBJ1-5; 11 nucleotides align to TRBD1. The V and J ends lost 7 bases and 6 bases, in that order; junction bases with no gene match: 8. This CDR3 has 15 residues. CDR1 is MNHNY and CDR2 is SVGAGI in the germline V gene (reference sequence). CDR3 bases: TGTGCCAGCACCAGGACAGGGGGCCCCGGTCAGCCCCAGCATTTT. Its protein is CASTRTGGPGQPQHF.

This chain uses TRBV6-1 with TRBJ1-1; tentative D call: TRBD1 (6 bases). CDR1 and CDR2 from the germline V gene are MNHNS and SASEGT. Trimming left V 2 bases short and J 7 bases short, with 11 bases between. The CDR3 consists of 13 residues. The CDR3 reads CASSENRVYEAFF. The CDR3 DNA reads as TGTGCCAGCAGTGAAAACAGGGTTTATGAAGCTTTCTTT.

The rearrangement joins TRBV5-4 to TRBJ2-3; 11 bases align to TRBD2. CDR3 length: 15 amino acids. Germline loops: CDR1 SGHNT, CDR2 YYREEE (reference sequence). V lost 4 bases, J lost 5 bases, and 6 bases stayed unmatched. As DNA, the CDR3 is TGTGCCAGCAGCCTTAGCGGGAGGGGAGGAGATACGCAGTATTTT. It codes for CASSLSGRGGDTQYF.

The CDR3 loop reads CASSALRDRGQGEAFF. CDR3 nucleotides: TGTGCCAGCAGTGCCCTTCGGGACAGGGGGCAGGGTGAAGCTTTCTTT. The chain joins TRBV27 to TRBJ1-1; TRBD1 matches 12 bases. Trimming removed 5 bases from V and 7 bases from J; junction bases left unmatched: 11. CDR1 MNHEY and CDR2 SMNVEV come from the germline V gene (reference sequence). This CDR3 has 16 amino acids.

V and J are TRBV24-1 and TRBJ2-4, with D unresolved. Germline lookup yields CDR1 KGHDR and CDR2 SFDVKD. The CDR3 extends over 17 amino acids. Trimming took off 0 bases at V and 0 bases at J, with 11 bases between the two ends. CDR3 residues: CATSDLDIKLAKNIQYF. CDR3 nucleotide sequence: TGTGCCACCAGTGATTTGGACATAAAACTAGCCAAAAACATTCAGTACTTC.

This chain's CDR3 is CASSAARRQLNEKLFF. The CDR3 region has the DNA TGTGCCAGCAGTGCGGCCAGGCGACAGCTTAATGAAAAACTGTTTTTT. This chain links TRBV6-1 with TRBJ1-4; D is perhaps TRBD1 (5 bases). Per germline, CDR1 MNHNS and CDR2 SASEGT. The CDR3 loop spans 16 amino acids. V was trimmed by 4 bases and J by 4 bases, leaving 16 bases between them.

This sequence joins TRBV7-2 and TRBJ2-7; 7 positions agree with TRBD2. Germline CDR1 and CDR2: SGHTA and FQGNSA. V dropped 1 base and J dropped 6; count of bases not matched to a gene: 3. CDR3 size: 13 residues. The DNA for the CDR3 is TGTGCCAGCAGCTTAGGGGGGGGGACCGAGCAGTACTTC. This codes for CASSLGGGTEQYF. Full variable domain (rest looked up from reference TRBV7-2 and TRBJ2-7): GAGVSQSPSNKVTEKGKDVELRCDPISGHTALYWYRQSLGQGLEFLIYFQGNSAPDKSGLPSDRFSAERTGGSVSTLTIQRTQQEDSAVYLCASSLGGGTEQYFGPGTRLTVT.

The genes are TRBV19 and TRBJ2-3; no clear D gene. CDR3 length equals 11 residues. The germline gives CDR1 LNHDA, CDR2 SQIVND (reference sequence). V was shortened by 2 bases and J by 5 bases, with 2 bases between the two germline ends. CDR3 bases: TGTGCCAGTAGTATACAAGATACGCAGTATTTT. Its protein is CASSIQDTQYF.

This chain uses TRBV6-1 with TRBJ1-3, with D perhaps matching TRBD1 (6 bases). CDR1 and CDR2 (germline): MNHNS, SASEGT. The CDR3 totals 17 residues. Trimming left V 3 bases short and J 2 bases short, with 17 bases between. As DNA, the CDR3 is TGTGCCAGCAGTGACCAAATACAGGGAGCGACTGGAAACACCATATATTTT. Protein sequence: CASSDQIQGATGNTIYF.

The rearrangement links TRBV5-1 to TRBJ1-1; D call uncertain. This CDR3 has 14 amino acids. The germline V gene has CDR1 SGHRS and CDR2 YFSETQ. The V and J ends lost 0 bases and 2 bases respectively, with 8 bases between them. The CDR3 is CASSLDGTNTEAFF. The CDR3 region has the DNA TGCGCCAGCAGCTTGGATGGCACCAACACTGAAGCTTTCTTT.

The chain links TRBV6-1 to TRBJ1-4; TRBD1 might be the D (5 bases). The length of the CDR3 is 15 residues. Germline V lookup: CDR1 MNHNS, CDR2 SASEGT. V was trimmed by 2 bases and J by 5 bases, leaving 12 bases between them. The CDR3 DNA sequence: TGTGCCAGCAGTGAATCTGGGGCGCGCAATGAAAAACTGTTTTTT. Translated, it gives CASSESGARNEKLFF.

This chain links TRBV21-1 with TRBJ1-1; whether TRBD1, the table's D call, matches the DNA was not checked. TRBV21-1 counts as a pseudogene. The CDR3 extends over 15 amino acids. The CDR3 DNA is TGTGCCAGCAGCAAAGCAAGGGACAAGCGCACTGAAGCTTTCTTT. It yields the protein CASSKARDKRTEAFF.

The chain uses TRBV27 and TRBJ1-6; D not certain. The germline V gene encodes CDR1 MNHEY and CDR2 SMNVEV (reference sequence). Trimming stripped 7 bases from V and 9 bases from J, with 13 bases between. The CDR3 totals 13 residues. This CDR3 reads CASKRHGGSPLHF. CDR3 coding DNA: TGTGCCAGCAAACGACATGGTGGTTCACCCCTCCACTTT.

V is TRBV4-2 and J is TRBJ2-1; 9 bases line up with TRBD2. The CDR3 consists of 17 residues. J was trimmed by 3 bases and V by 1 base; bases with no gene match: 7. In germline, CDR1 is LGHNA, CDR2 YNFKEQ. CDR3 nucleotide sequence: TGTGCCAGCAGCCAAGGGAAGGTAGCGGGAGTCTACAATGAGCAGTTCTTC. Residues: CASSQGKVAGVYNEQFF.

The DNA for the CDR3 is TGTGCCAGTGCCCTCCGAGAGAGCGTCGGCTACACCTTC. Translation: CASALRESVGYTF. The V call is TRBV19, the J call TRBJ1-2, with D unclear. CDR3 length equals 13 residues. Germline V gives CDR1 LNHDA, CDR2 SQIVND (reference sequence). The ends were cut back, 8 bases at V and 8 bases at J, with 18 bases in the middle.

This chain links TRBV19 with TRBJ1-5; 7 positions agree with TRBD1. CDR3 length: 13 amino acids. Looked up from germline, CDR1 is LNHDA and CDR2 is SQIVND (reference sequence). With 7 bases clipped from V and 6 bases from J, the junction kept 6 bases outside the gene matches. CDR3 bases: TGTGCCAGTACAACAGGGGCTGTTCAGCCCCAGCATTTT. This encodes CASTTGAVQPQHF.

This clone was detected a few times. The genes are TRBV20-1 and TRBJ2-7; 10 bases match TRBD2. This CDR3 has 11 residues. Germline assignment: CDR1 DFQATT and CDR2 SNEGSKA (reference sequence). The V and J ends lost 5 bases and 5 bases, in that order; junction bases with no gene match: 0. The CDR3 region is CSALAGDEQYF. CDR3 in DNA: TGCAGTGCTCTAGCGGGAGACGAGCAGTACTTC.